The entry that follows covers one T cell receptor beta chain sequence. The data were obtained in a study of T cell changes during pregnancy in multiple sclerosis. The CDR3 consists of 14 residues. V lost 2 bases and J lost 4, with 8 bases in between. In germline, CDR1 is KGHSH, CDR2 LQKENI. This table comes from immunoSEQ multiplex PCR, and its TCRdb copy is limited to in-frame clones, with some not included. The sample carries roughly 110,000 clones, around 90% recorded once. The starting material was peripheral blood, obtained in the third trimester of pregnancy. This chain links TRBV18 with TRBJ1-4; D gene uncertain. The sequence was obtained from a female donor in good health, enrolled as a control in a pregnancy study. The CDR3 is CASSPKQNNEKLFF. The CDR3 nucleotides read TGTGCCAGCTCACCAAAACAGAATAATGAAAAACTGTTTTTT. Complete variable domain (other parts from reference TRBV18 and TRBJ1-4): NAGVMQNPRHLVRRRGQEARLRCSPMKGHSHVYWYRQLPEEGLKFMVYLQKENIIDESGMPKERFSAEFPKEGPSILRIQQVVRGDSAAYFCASSPKQNNEKLFFGSGTQLSVL.